This TCR beta chain was captured by sequencing in a study of T cells in Graves' hyperthyroidism and ophthalmopathy. Findings and caveats of the study: Most thyroid clonotypes with frequency above 0.001 were detected in blood.

In regard to this clonotype: Its antigen is unknown.

Amplification of TCR beta CDR3 regions used RNA as the template. HTBI primers were the set used in a first-round RT-PCR of the TCR CDR3. Using its own MiXCR run on the multiplex PCR reads, TCRdb lists one record per CDR3 protein. The sample holds around 660,000 distinct CDR3 sequences, about 45% seen once. The CDR3 has 15 amino acids. Per the germline V gene, CDR1 is MNHNS and CDR2 is SASEGT. V lost 6 bases and J 5 bases, leaving 16 bases between the germline ends. The sequenced sample consisted of peripheral blood or thyroid tissue (not recorded which). This TCR was recovered from an adult man with Graves' disease, either hyperthyroidism or ophthalmopathy (not recorded which). The rearrangement uses TRBV6-1 and TRBJ2-2; D is possibly TRBD1 (5 bases). The CDR3 region is CASSNVGVGTGELFF. The CDR3 DNA reads TGTGCCAGCAGCAACGTAGGGGTCGGGACCGGGGAGCTGTTTTTT.